Each of the 18 T cell receptor beta chains below was sequenced from the same sample in a study of T-cell memory formation after mild COVID-19 (dated by TCRdb to 2020 to 2023). Libraries were prepared through 5' RACE. Sequencing used an Illumina NovaSeq 6000. The raw public reads went through TCRdb reprocessing: fastp at Q25, MiXCR clone calling, in-frame beta chains kept. When rows share a CDR3 protein, they turn into one entry using the most common DNA and genes. Within this sample are around 250,000 distinct CDR3 sequences, with 16% of them counted one time only. Roughly 24% of the sample is held by the ten biggest clonotypes. Sequences were obtained from PBMCs or a T cell subset sorted from them (not recorded which). The origin of the receptors is a man younger than 30 who had mild COVID-19 (a few samples of this study predate the infection). The sample titles of this study are shuffled in the database, so cell type and time point are left out; the donor was told from shared clones.

This CDR3 is CASSHVPGQGIGELFF. Written as DNA, the CDR3 is TGCGCCAGCAGCCATGTTCCGGGACAGGGAATCGGGGAGCTGTTTTTT. The rearrangement uses TRBV4-3 and TRBJ2-2; 9 bases map to TRBD1. The CDR3 totals 16 residues. Germline loops: CDR1 LGHNA, CDR2 YSLEER. V shed 3 bases, J shed 7 bases, and the junction held 9 bases outside the gene matches.

This clonotype was detected a few times. This chain uses TRBV6-5 with TRBJ2-1, with D hard to call. CDR1 and CDR2 (germline): MNHEY, SVGAGI. With 1 base removed from V and 8 bases from J, the gap between germline ends came to 6 bases. The CDR3 consists of 12 residues. This CDR3 is CASSYYGDEQFF. The CDR3 nucleotides are TGTGCCAGCAGTTACTATGGCGATGAGCAGTTCTTC.

The CDR3 region is CASSKDGYYGYTF. CDR3 bases: TGTGCCAGCAGCAAGGACGGCTATTATGGCTACACCTTC. The J gene is TRBJ1-2, the V gene TRBV9; no definite D call. Germline lookup yields CDR1 SGDLS and CDR2 YYNGEE. V was clipped by 4 bases and J by 5 bases, with 12 bases between them. This CDR3 spans 13 amino acids.

This clonotype was observed once. V usage is TRBV30 and J usage is TRBJ1-3; D remains ambiguous. The CDR3 is 13 amino acids. Germline-derived CDR1 and CDR2 are GTSNPN and SVGIG (reference sequence). V lost 4 bases and J 4 bases, leaving 11 bases between the germline ends. CDR3 bases: TGTGCCTGGACTCTCCGCTCGGGAAACACCATATATTTT. Residues: CAWTLRSGNTIYF.

This clonotype has a handful of counts. This chain links TRBV27 with TRBJ2-7; D remains unclear. CDR3 length equals 13 residues. Germline assignment: CDR1 MNHEY and CDR2 SMNVEV (reference sequence). Trimming pared 5 bases from V and 2 bases from J, leaving 10 bases between. DNA of the CDR3: TGTGCCAGCAGTGGCGGCATGCCCTACGAGCAGTACTTC. Translation gives CASSGGMPYEQYF.

A few counts support this clonotype. V gene TRBV10-3 combines with J gene TRBJ2-3, with unresolved D. This CDR3 has 13 amino acids. Trimming took 7 bases from V and 4 from J, leaving 12 bases between them. Looked up from germline, CDR1 is ENHRY and CDR2 is SYGVKD. CDR3 loop: CAITGEQADTQYF. Here the CDR3 DNA reads TGTGCCATCACCGGAGAGCAAGCAGATACGCAGTATTTT.

This clonotype was observed a few times. The chain uses TRBV9 and TRBJ1-2, with D perhaps TRBD1 (5 bases). V lost 0 bases and J lost 7, with 10 bases in between. This CDR3 comprises 13 residues. CDR1 is SGDLS, CDR2 YYNGEE, per germline. The CDR3 DNA is TGTGCCAGCAGCGTAGGGTGGGGCGGTGGCTACACCTTC. Its translation is CASSVGWGGGYTF. Full variable domain (remainder filled in from reference TRBV9 and TRBJ1-2): DSGVTQTPKHLITATGQRVTLRCSPRSGDLSVYWYQQSLDQGLQFLIQYYNGEERAKGNILERFSAQQFPDLHSELNLSSLELGDSALYFCASSVGWGGGYTFGSGTRLTVV.

This clonotype was observed a handful of times. The rearrangement uses TRBV7-9 and TRBJ2-5, with 8 bases fitting TRBD2. V shed 5 bases, J shed 6 bases, and the junction held 8 bases outside the gene matches. Germline CDR1 and CDR2: SEHNR and FQNEAQ (reference sequence). The CDR3 has 14 amino acids. This CDR3 reads CASSPNSGVKTQYF. The CDR3 nucleotides read TGTGCCAGCAGCCCGAATAGCGGGGTAAAGACCCAGTACTTC.

Many counts were recorded for this clonotype. V gene TRBV2 combines with J gene TRBJ2-2, with D perhaps TRBD2 (6 bases). CDR1 is SNHLY and CDR2 is FYNNEI in the germline V gene. The CDR3 is 13 amino acids. Trimming left V 9 bases short and J 4 bases short, with 12 bases between. CDR3: CARAGGGTGELFF. The CDR3 nucleotides read TGTGCCAGAGCCGGGGGTGGCACCGGGGAGCTGTTTTTT. Full variable domain (missing parts from reference TRBV2 and TRBJ2-2): EPEVTQTPSHQVTQMGQEVILRCVPISNHLYFYWYRQILGQKVEFLVSFYNNEISEKSEIFDDQFSVERPDGSNFTLKIRSTKLEDSAMYFCARAGGGTGELFFGEGSRLTVL.

This sequence joins TRBV4-1 and TRBJ1-4; 9 positions match TRBD1. Germline loops: CDR1 MGHRA, CDR2 YSYEKL. This CDR3 has 14 amino acids. V gave up 4 bases and J gave up 7 bases; unmatched junction bases: 4. CDR3 sequence (DNA): TGCGCCAGCAGCCTCGGACAGGGGATTGAAAAACTGTTTTTT. Protein product: CASSLGQGIEKLFF.

V usage is TRBV4-3 and J usage is TRBJ2-3; no clear D. The CDR3 length is 14 residues. V dropped 10 bases and J dropped 6 bases, with 20 bases sitting between them. Per germline, CDR1 LGHNA and CDR2 YSLEER. DNA for the CDR3: TGCGCCACCTCCACCCTCCTCAATGCGGATACGCAGTATTTT. Its protein is CATSTLLNADTQYF.

At least ten counts were recorded for this clonotype. J is TRBJ2-2 and V is TRBV4-1; D unresolved. Trimming cost V 1 base and J 9 bases, with 21 bases left between them. Germline V gives CDR1 MGHRA, CDR2 YSYEKL. This CDR3 is built from 17 residues. The CDR3 is CASSQAFPQKGSRELFF. The CDR3 nucleotides read TGCGCCAGCAGCCAAGCTTTCCCCCAAAAAGGCTCAAGGGAGCTGTTTTTT.

This CDR3 reads CASRSGEGMTEAFF. The CDR3, as DNA: TGTGCCAGCCGGTCAGGGGAGGGGATGACTGAAGCTTTCTTT. The chain employs TRBV3-1 and TRBJ1-1, with a tentative D call TRBD1 (6 bases). CDR1 is LGHDT, CDR2 YNNKEL, per germline (reference sequence). V was shortened by 8 bases and J by 5 bases, with 18 bases between the two germline ends. This CDR3 has 14 amino acids.

This chain uses TRBV4-1 with TRBJ2-3, with 7 bases lining up with TRBD2. The germline CDR1 and CDR2 sequences are MGHRA and YSYEKL. The CDR3 runs to 19 residues. With 1 base clipped from V and 3 bases from J, the junction kept 16 bases outside the gene matches. The chain's CDR3 is CASSQAGGYILGFTDTQYF. Written as DNA, the CDR3 is TGCGCCAGCAGCCAAGCGGGGGGTTATATTTTGGGTTTTACAGATACGCAGTATTTT.

This chain links TRBV7-6 with TRBJ2-1, with 16 bases fitting TRBD2. The CDR3 is 15 residues long. Per germline, CDR1 SGHVS and CDR2 FNYEAQ. With 4 bases clipped from V and 12 bases from J, the junction kept 6 bases outside the gene matches. The CDR3 region is CASSSEGLAGGRQFF. In DNA form, the CDR3 reads TGTGCCAGCAGCTCAGAGGGACTAGCGGGGGGGAGGCAGTTCTTC.

The chain combines TRBV6-2 or TRBV6-3 with TRBJ2-7, with D hard to call. The CDR3 is made up of 12 amino acids. Trimming took 6 bases from V and 2 from J, leaving 8 bases between them. The germline V gene has CDR1 MNHEY and CDR2 SVGEGT. The chain's CDR3 is CASRATTYEQYF. In DNA form, the CDR3 reads TGTGCCAGCAGAGCCACAACCTACGAGCAGTACTTC.

There are many counts of this clonotype. The genes are TRBV2 and TRBJ1-5, with TRBD1 identical over 8 bases. CDR1 and CDR2 from the germline V gene are SNHLY and FYNNEI. The J segment lost 5 bases and the V segment lost 10 bases, leaving 10 bases of the junction unmatched. The CDR3 is 14 amino acids. Here the CDR3 reads CATRTGYVDQPQHF. Written as DNA, the CDR3 is TGTGCCACAAGGACAGGGTATGTGGATCAGCCCCAGCATTTT.

The rearrangement joins TRBV7-2 to TRBJ2-7, with 7 bases fitting TRBD1. The CDR3 has 13 amino acids. CDR1 and CDR2 (germline): SGHTA, FQGNSA. After removal of 4 bases from V and 2 bases from J, the junction contained 2 bases not matched to a gene. CDR3 region: CASSYGQAYEQYF. The DNA for the CDR3 is TGTGCCAGCAGCTACGGACAGGCCTACGAGCAGTACTTC.